Listed below are T cell receptor beta chains from one sample, sequenced in a study of follicular helper T cells after annual influenza vaccination. Method: immunoSEQ multiplex PCR; TCRdb's copy keeps in-frame clones and lacks some. The sample records a few thousand clones, more than 60% being singletons. Sequenced material: CXCR5+ CD38- circulating T follicular helper cells from blood, taken on the day of influenza vaccination. Receptors originate from an adult who received the influenza vaccine. CDR3s include the opening cysteine and the closing phenylalanine or tryptophan. The size entry is marked missing in some rows and otherwise reads once, few, many or a size class.

clone_size | v_call | cdr3_aa
. | TRBV6-1 | CASTGLSTGELFF
. | TRBV6-5 | CASRRGQGHRDGYTF
once | TRBV7-2 | CASSKGVAGGTTYEQYF
. | TRBV5-1 | CASSFFTGALNTEAFF
. | TRBV10-3 | CAISETANYGYTF
. | TRBV7-2 | CASSSLSSGELFF
. | TRBV2 | CASSSDRGRSGANVLTF
. | TRBV19 | CASSINPNYGYTF
. | TRBV19 | CASSIGNRGSTDTQYF
. | TRBV2 | CASNIGQGAEKLFF
. | TRBV5-5 | CASSWTGGHSGNTIYF
. | TRBV10-3 | CAISEGQGKGRETQYF
. | TRBV19 | CASSMGGDSVTTYSNQPQHF
. | TRBV7-7 | CASSSGQQGGRKEETQYF